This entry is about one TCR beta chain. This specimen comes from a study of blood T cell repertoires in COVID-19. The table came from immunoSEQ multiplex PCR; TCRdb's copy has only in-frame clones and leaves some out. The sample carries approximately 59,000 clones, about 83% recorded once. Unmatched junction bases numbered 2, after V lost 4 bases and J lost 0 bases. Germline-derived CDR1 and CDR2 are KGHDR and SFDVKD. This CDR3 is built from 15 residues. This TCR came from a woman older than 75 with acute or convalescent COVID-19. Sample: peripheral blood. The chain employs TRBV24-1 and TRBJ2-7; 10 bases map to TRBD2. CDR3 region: CATSEEREGSYEQYF. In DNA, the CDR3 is TGTGCCACCAGTGAGGAGCGGGAGGGCTCCTACGAGCAGTACTTC.